The present T cell receptor beta chain was sequenced within a study of OX40 agonist ivuxolimab in advanced cancers. Study conclusions and caveats: Relative to CD4+ cells, CD8+ T cells on average had more expanded clones. Clonal expansion among partial responders at 0.1-3.0 mg/kg ranked near the lowest. Both blood CD4+ and CD8+ T cells showed clonal growth by week 6 at 0.1 to 3.0 mg/kg.

As concerns this clone: Antigen unknown.

The repertoire was sequenced with immunoSEQ multiplex PCR; TCRdb's copy has only in-frame clones and lacks some. This sample has fewer than 100,000 clones, with roughly 84% found just once. Peripheral blood came from all dose cohorts at three timepoints. V was cut by 4 bases and J by 6 bases, with 14 bases left in between. This CDR3 comprises 14 residues. Germline V gives CDR1 SGHDT, CDR2 YYEEEE. The V and J genes are TRBV5-6 and TRBJ2-1; the D gene is possibly TRBD1 (6 bases). The TCR sequence derives from an adult with an advanced solid tumor such as melanoma, head and neck, liver or kidney cancer. The specimen was CD4+ or CD8+ T cells sorted from blood, collected in a trial of the OX40 agonist ivuxolimab. The CDR3 is CASSPEDSFNEQFF. In DNA, the CDR3 is TGTGCCAGCAGCCCGGAGGACAGCTTCAATGAGCAGTTCTTC.